Listed here are 23 T cell receptor beta chains from one sample, sequenced in a study of technical replicates of blood from a handful of donors. Method: immunoSEQ multiplex PCR; TCRdb's copy keeps in-frame clones and lacks some. The table lists about 81,000 clones, 85% to 95% of them singletons, with more than 0.25% in the top ten. Sequences were obtained from T cells isolated from PBMCs. These receptors originate from a human donor in good health.

The J gene is TRBJ2-1, the V gene TRBV21-1; no DNA check was done on the table's D call, TRBD2. TRBV21-1 is annotated as a pseudogene. The CDR3 loop spans 20 amino acids. CDR3: CASSTPKAGGGLGLYNEQFF. The DNA for the CDR3 is TGTGCCAGCAGCACCCCGAAAGCGGGGGGGGGTTTGGGGCTCTACAATGAGCAGTTCTTC.

This clone was seen once. The CDR3 sequence: CASRILALNQPQHF. The CDR3 DNA reads TGTGCCAGTAGAATATTGGCATTGAATCAGCCCCAGCATTTT. V and J are TRBV19 and TRBJ1-5; D is undetermined. The CDR3 has 14 residues. Trimming cost V 6 bases and J 4 bases, with 13 bases left between them. Germline V gives CDR1 LNHDA, CDR2 SQIVND (reference sequence). Full variable domain (remainder filled in from reference TRBV19 and TRBJ1-5): DGGITQSPKYLFRKEGQNVTLSCEQNLNHDAMYWYRQDPGQGLRLIYYSQIVNDFQKGDIAEGYSVSREKKESFPLTVTSAQKNPTAFYLCASRILALNQPQHFGDGTRLSIL.

CDR3 coding DNA: TGTGCCAGCAGCGCCCTAGCGGGAGGCACCGGGGAGCTGTTTTTT. This sequence encodes CASSALAGGTGELFF. V and J are TRBV9 and TRBJ2-2; 11 bases are a match to TRBD2. The CDR3 runs 15 residues. In germline, CDR1 is SGDLS, CDR2 YYNGEE. J was trimmed by 4 bases and V by 3 bases; bases with no gene match: 2.

This chain uses TRBV5-4 with TRBJ2-5, with D hard to call. This CDR3 is 12 amino acids long. Trimming stripped 0 bases from V and 5 bases from J, with 5 bases between. The V gene's germline CDR1 is SGHNT and CDR2 YYREEE (reference sequence). Here the CDR3 DNA reads TGTGCCAGCAGCTTGGGAGCGGAGACCCAGTACTTC. Protein product: CASSLGAETQYF.

The rearrangement uses TRBV6-1 and TRBJ2-5, with a possible D match to TRBD1 (6 bases). Germline loops: CDR1 MNHNS, CDR2 SASEGT. This CDR3 comprises 14 residues. V lost 6 bases and J lost 3, with 14 bases in between. The CDR3 reads CASRAPRQEETQYF. CDR3 sequence (DNA): TGTGCCAGCAGAGCCCCCCGACAGGAAGAGACCCAGTACTTC.

This chain connects TRBV5-1 to TRBJ1-4, with D perhaps matching TRBD1 (6 bases). The germline V gene encodes CDR1 SGHRS and CDR2 YFSETQ. CDR3 size: 16 residues. Trimming shortened V by 1 base and J by 8 bases, and 18 bases separated the two germline ends. The CDR3 DNA sequence: TGCGCCAGCAGCTTGAGCTCGGCAGGGGAGAACGAAAAACTGTTTTTT. As protein: CASSLSSAGENEKLFF.

V is TRBV7-8 and J is TRBJ2-7; the D is unclear. V lost 0 bases and J 6 bases, leaving 12 bases between the germline ends. Germline CDR1 is SGHVS and CDR2 is FQNEAQ. The CDR3 runs 14 residues. DNA for the CDR3: TGTGCCAGCAGCTTAGCGCGTATCCCCCTCGAGCAGTACTTC. Its protein product is CASSLARIPLEQYF. Based on the CDR3 plus reference TRBV7-8 and TRBJ2-7, the full variable domain is GAGVSQSPRYKVAKRGQDVALRCDPISGHVSLFWYQQALGQGPEFLTYFQNEAQLDKSGLPSDRFFAERPEGSVSTLKIQRTQQEDSAVYLCASSLARIPLEQYFGPGTRLTVT.

In this sample, this clone turned up once. The chain uses TRBV7-3 and TRBJ2-7; D gene uncertain. The CDR3 extends over 13 amino acids. The V gene's germline CDR1 is SGHTA and CDR2 FQGTGA. V lost 4 bases, J lost 3 bases, and 10 bases lay in between. The CDR3, as DNA: TGTGCCAGCAGCTCAGACGAGGACTACGAGCAGTACTTC. Protein sequence: CASSSDEDYEQYF.

The chain links TRBV18 to TRBJ1-1; D ambiguous. The CDR3 is 14 residues long. V was pared by 3 bases and J by 4 bases, with 12 bases between. Germline V CDR1 and CDR2: KGHSH, LQKENI. CDR3 region: CASSPRGEFTEAFF. CDR3 sequence (DNA): TGTGCCAGCTCACCCCGGGGTGAGTTCACTGAAGCTTTCTTT.

The chain links TRBV28 to TRBJ1-3; no firm D call. Trimming stripped 3 bases from V and 2 bases from J, with 17 bases between. From germline, CDR1 is MDHEN and CDR2 SYDVKM. There are 17 residues in the CDR3. CDR3 coding DNA: TGTGCCAGCAGTTTTCACCCCGACGGGTTCGCTGGAAACACCATATATTTT. Its translation is CASSFHPDGFAGNTIYF.

The sample holds one count of this clone. This chain uses TRBV6-5 with TRBJ2-3, with D uncertain. Germline V lookup: CDR1 MNHEY, CDR2 SVGAGI. V shed 0 bases and J shed 3 bases, with 7 bases lying between them. There are 14 residues in the CDR3. The CDR3 nucleotides read TGTGCCAGCAGTTACTCGACTTTGACAGATACGCAGTATTTT. Amino acid sequence: CASSYSTLTDTQYF.

The rearrangement uses TRBV19 and TRBJ2-1; D perhaps matches TRBD2 (6 bases). This CDR3 contains 15 residues. V lost 2 bases, J lost 3 bases, and 11 bases lay in between. Germline V lookup: CDR1 LNHDA, CDR2 SQIVND (reference sequence). In DNA form, the CDR3 reads TGTGCCAGTAGTATACTGGGACTCTACTACAATGAGCAGTTCTTC. This encodes CASSILGLYYNEQFF.

This chain uses TRBV5-1 with TRBJ2-1, with 9 bases lining up with TRBD1. V was clipped by 6 bases and J by 5 bases; unmatched bases: 12. CDR3 size: 16 residues. Germline CDR1 is SGHRS and CDR2 is YFSETQ. CDR3 sequence: CASTLISGQGDNEQFF. In DNA, the CDR3 is TGCGCCAGCACTCTGATTTCGGGACAGGGAGACAATGAGCAGTTCTTC.

V gene TRBV11-2 combines with J gene TRBJ2-2, with a weak D call TRBD2 (6 bases). Germline V CDR1 and CDR2: SGHAT, FQNNGV. The CDR3 has 14 residues. V lost 1 base and J 5 bases, leaving 8 bases between the germline ends. CDR3 coding DNA: TGTGCCAGCAGCTTAGTTGGGGGGACCGGGGAGCTGTTTTTT. Its protein product is CASSLVGGTGELFF. Using reference TRBV11-2 and TRBJ2-2 for the parts outside the CDR3, the full variable domain is EAGVAQSPRYKIIEKRQSVAFWCNPISGHATLYWYQQILGQGPKLLIQFQNNGVVDDSQLPKDRFSAERLKGVDSTLKIQPAKLEDSAVYLCASSLVGGTGELFFGEGSRLTVL.

The chain has TRBV28 and TRBJ1-1; D unclear. Germline V gene sequence: CDR1 MDHEN, CDR2 SYDVKM. The V end lost 6 bases, the J end lost 3 bases, and 26 bases lay between the germline ends. This CDR3 contains 18 residues. In DNA, the CDR3 is TGTGCCAGCAGGAAGTCCCCGAGCGCACACCCGTTGGACACTGAAGCTTTCTTT. Residues: CASRKSPSAHPLDTEAFF.

The V and J genes are TRBV6-1 and TRBJ2-2; D perhaps matches TRBD1 (5 bases). Between the trimmed V and J ends, which lost 4 bases and 0 bases, there was a span of 12 bases. CDR3 length: 16 residues. CDR1 is MNHNS and CDR2 is SASEGT in the germline V gene. For the CDR3, the DNA is TGTGCCAGCAGTGCAAAGGGGCAGACGAACACCGGGGAGCTGTTTTTT. Its protein product is CASSAKGQTNTGELFF.

This chain uses TRBV7-9 with TRBJ1-4; D uncertain. The V end was cut by 5 bases, the J end by 7 bases, with 17 bases between. CDR1 and CDR2 (germline): SEHNR, FQNEAQ (reference sequence). The CDR3 length is 15 residues. In nucleotides, the CDR3 is TGTGCCAGCAGCGCTCCTTGGGAGGCGGGTGAAAAACTGTTTTTT. Residues: CASSAPWEAGEKLFF.

The chain links TRBV4-1 to TRBJ1-5; 8 bases are a match to TRBD1. Germline V gene data show CDR1 as MGHRA and CDR2 as YSYEKL. CDR3 length equals 16 residues. V trimming: 0 bases; J trimming: 5 bases; junction bases outside the gene matches: 6. CDR3 sequence reads: CASSQDGGQGHQPQHF. The CDR3 DNA follows: TGCGCCAGCAGCCAAGATGGTGGACAGGGTCATCAGCCCCAGCATTTT.

The chain recombines TRBV5-1 with TRBJ1-4; TRBD1 might be the D (6 bases). Germline V lookup: CDR1 SGHRS, CDR2 YFSETQ. Trimming took 4 bases from V and 6 from J, leaving 10 bases between them. The CDR3 runs 13 residues. The CDR3 loop is CASSTRTDEKLFF. CDR3 nucleotide sequence: TGCGCCAGCAGCACCCGGACAGATGAAAAACTGTTTTTT.

The chain links TRBV6-6 to TRBJ2-3; TRBD2 matches 10 bases. The V gene end was trimmed by 2 bases and the J gene end by 4 bases; junction bases not matched to a gene: 3. The CDR3 consists of 15 residues. Germline V gene data show CDR1 as MNHNY and CDR2 as SVGAGI (reference sequence). The CDR3 DNA sequence: TGTGCCAGCAGTTACCCGGGACTAGCGTCAGATACGCAGTATTTT. As protein: CASSYPGLASDTQYF.

The chain is built from TRBV13 and TRBJ2-7, with TRBD1 identical over 10 bases. Germline-derived CDR1 and CDR2 are PRHDT and FYEKMQ (reference sequence). The CDR3 totals 15 residues. V shed 4 bases and J 9 bases; nucleotides not matched to a gene: 12. CDR3 sequence (DNA): TGTGCCAGCAGCTCCCCGGGACAGGGGACATGGGGGCAGTACTTC. This codes for CASSSPGQGTWGQYF. The full variable domain, in which reference TRBV13 and TRBJ2-7 provide the parts outside the CDR3, is AAGVIQSPRHLIKEKRETATLKCYPIPRHDTVYWYQQGPGQDPQFLISFYEKMQSDKGSIPDRFSAQQFSDYHSELNMSSLELGDSALYFCASSSPGQGTWGQYFGPGTRLTVT.

The chain is built from TRBV29-1 and TRBJ2-3, with D possibly being TRBD1 (5 bases). V was clipped by 6 bases and J by 4 bases, with 14 bases between them. CDR3 size: 13 residues. The germline CDR1 and CDR2 sequences are SQVTM and ANQGSEA. The CDR3 nucleotides are TGCAGCGTCCCTAGTCAGGGTTCAGATACGCAGTATTTT. The encoded protein is CSVPSQGSDTQYF.

With regard to this clone: Additional DNA sequences in this sample encode the identical CDR3. The chain carries TRBV30 and TRBJ1-1, with a weak D call TRBD1 (6 bases). Per germline, CDR1 GTSNPN and CDR2 SVGIG (reference sequence). The V and J ends lost 2 bases and 4 bases respectively, with 11 bases between them. The CDR3 extends over 13 amino acids. This CDR3 reads CAWSPGVSTEAFF. The CDR3 DNA reads TGTGCCTGGAGTCCAGGGGTGAGCACTGAAGCTTTCTTT.